This T cell receptor beta chain came from a study of immune heterogeneity within non-small cell lung tumors. About the research overall: Tumors were classified as 4 squamous cell carcinomas, some eleven non-squamous carcinomas and 1 not otherwise specified.

From germline, CDR1 is KGHSH and CDR2 LQKENI. Trimming took 6 bases from V and 9 from J; bases not matched to a gene: 20. The CDR3 has 16 amino acids. Study-wide points: The high-frequency T-cell receptor beta clonotypes mostly did not match up between individual patients.

This clonotype has ten or more counts. Its antigen is not known. At about 600 ng per sample, bulk tumor genomic DNA provided the template. Multiple widely separated biopsies were taken from each primary tumor at surgery. These patients got curative surgery after being newly diagnosed with untreated non-small cell lung cancer. A first 10-cycle multiplex round used 32 V-gene and 13 J-gene primers on TCR beta CDR3. Via MiXCR, TCRdb re-called the multiplex PCR reads, giving one row per CDR3 protein. The top ten clones hold roughly 12% of a sample with 7,500 to 10,000 distinct CDR3 sequences, 30% to 35% of them seen once.

The sequenced sample consisted of lung tumor tissue. This TCR derives from a man in his 60s with non-small cell lung cancer. This sequence joins TRBV18 and TRBJ2-7; the match to TRBD1 covers 7 bases. CDR3 sequence (DNA): TGTGCCAGCTCGCAGGAGGCCCCGGGACAGCCCCGGGGGCAGTACTTC. Translation: CASSQEAPGQPRGQYF.